The rows below give T cell receptor beta chains drawn from one sample of a study of blood T cell repertoires in COVID-19. This table comes from immunoSEQ multiplex PCR, and its TCRdb copy is limited to in-frame clones, with some not included. The data contain 200,000 to 250,000 clones, nearly 90% of them singletons. The sequenced sample was peripheral blood. These TCRs come from a young woman who had recovered from COVID-19. Both conserved end residues are part of each CDR3. The D gene is left open where the match is weak. Expanded clones get a size class; other rows say once, few or many, or leave the size out.

clone_size: -; v_call: TRBV24-1; j_call: TRBJ2-3; d_call: TRBD1; cdr3_nt: TGTGCCACCGGGACAGGGGTGGATACGCAGTATTTT; cdr3_aa: CATGTGVDTQYF
clone_size: -; v_call: TRBV2; j_call: TRBJ2-7; d_call: -; cdr3_nt: TGTGCCAGCTTAAACAGGCGGGACGGCTACGAGCAGTACTTC; cdr3_aa: CASLNRRDGYEQYF
clone_size: once; v_call: TRBV7-9; j_call: TRBJ2-3; d_call: TRBD2; cdr3_nt: TGTGCCAGCAGCTTAAAATTAGCGGGAGGGCCTAGCACAGATACGCAGTATTTT; cdr3_aa: CASSLKLAGGPSTDTQYF
clone_size: once; v_call: TRBV5-4; j_call: TRBJ1-4; d_call: -; cdr3_nt: TGTGCCAGCAGCTCGGCTCAGGGGCCGGAGGAAAAACTGTTTTTT; cdr3_aa: CASSSAQGPEEKLFF
clone_size: -; v_call: TRBV29-1; j_call: TRBJ2-1; d_call: -; cdr3_nt: TGCAGCGCTCTAAGGAGTGGGTCCCCGAGGAATGAGCAGTTCTTC; cdr3_aa: CSALRSGSPRNEQFF
clone_size: -; v_call: TRBV29-1; j_call: TRBJ1-5; d_call: TRBD1; cdr3_nt: TGCAGCGTAGGACAGGGCAATCAGCCCCAGCATTTT; cdr3_aa: CSVGQGNQPQHF
clone_size: once; v_call: TRBV19; j_call: TRBJ2-7; d_call: TRBD2; cdr3_nt: TGTGCCAGTAGCATCTCCATAACAGCGGGGAAATACGAGCAGTACTTC; cdr3_aa: CASSISITAGKYEQYF
clone_size: -; v_call: TRBV29-1; j_call: TRBJ2-3; d_call: TRBD2; cdr3_nt: TGCAGCGTTGAATTACTAGCGGGTGGTTCCTATTTT; cdr3_aa: CSVELLAGGSYF
clone_size: -; v_call: TRBV6-5; j_call: TRBJ2-7; d_call: -; cdr3_nt: TGTGCCAGCAGTTACTCGGCACAGGGAGCCTACGAGCAGTACTTC; cdr3_aa: CASSYSAQGAYEQYF
clone_size: -; v_call: TRBV13; j_call: TRBJ2-7; d_call: -; cdr3_nt: TGTGCCAGCAGCCGACGACTAGATTACGAGCAGTACTTC; cdr3_aa: CASSRRLDYEQYF
clone_size: -; v_call: TRBV6-1; j_call: TRBJ1-1; d_call: -; cdr3_nt: TGTGCCAGCAGTGAAGATGGGGCCACTGAAGCTTTCTTT; cdr3_aa: CASSEDGATEAFF
clone_size: -; v_call: TRBV30; j_call: TRBJ1-1; d_call: TRBD1; cdr3_nt: TGTGCCTGGAGGGGGACAGGGAACACTGAAGCTTTCTTT; cdr3_aa: CAWRGTGNTEAFF
clone_size: -; v_call: TRBV5-4; j_call: TRBJ1-1; d_call: -; cdr3_nt: TGTGCCAGCAGCTTGGGACAGGCGCAGAACACTGAAGCTTTCTTT; cdr3_aa: CASSLGQAQNTEAFF
clone_size: -; v_call: TRBV4-2; j_call: TRBJ2-7; d_call: TRBD1; cdr3_nt: TGTGCCAGCAGCCCATCCGGGACAGGGGATCGGGAGCAGTACTTC; cdr3_aa: CASSPSGTGDREQYF
clone_size: few; v_call: TRBV4-1; j_call: TRBJ1-2; d_call: TRBD1; cdr3_nt: TGCGCCAGCAGCCACCCGACAGGGGGGATACACTATGGCTACACCTTC; cdr3_aa: CASSHPTGGIHYGYTF
clone_size: -; v_call: TRBV29-1; j_call: TRBJ1-4; d_call: -; cdr3_nt: TGCAGCGTCCAATGGACATCAACTAATGAAAAACTGTTTTTT; cdr3_aa: CSVQWTSTNEKLFF
clone_size: -; v_call: TRBV4-1; j_call: TRBJ1-2; d_call: -; cdr3_nt: TGCGCCAGCAGCCAAGATATTCCGGGTCGGTATGGCTACACCTTC; cdr3_aa: CASSQDIPGRYGYTF
clone_size: -; v_call: TRBV27; j_call: TRBJ2-3; d_call: TRBD2; cdr3_nt: TGTGCCAGCAGTCCCCTCCAACTAGCGGGAAGGACAGATACGCAGTATTTT; cdr3_aa: CASSPLQLAGRTDTQYF
clone_size: -; v_call: TRBV9; j_call: TRBJ1-6; d_call: -; cdr3_nt: TGTGCCAGCAGCGCCGCAGCCGGGGGACTCAACCCGGGTTCACCCCTCCACTTT; cdr3_aa: CASSAAAGGLNPGSPLHF
clone_size: -; v_call: TRBV10-3; j_call: TRBJ1-4; d_call: -; cdr3_nt: TGTGCCATCAGTAAGGGAGTTAATGAAAAACTGTTTTTT; cdr3_aa: CAISKGVNEKLFF
clone_size: -; v_call: TRBV11-2; j_call: TRBJ2-7; d_call: TRBD2; cdr3_nt: TGTGCCAGCAGCATACCGGGACTAGCATGGGAGCAGTACTTC; cdr3_aa: CASSIPGLAWEQYF
clone_size: -; v_call: TRBV24-1; j_call: TRBJ2-1; d_call: TRBD2; cdr3_nt: TGTGCCACCAGTGACCCCTCCCCAGCGGGAGGGCCGGATGAGCAGTTCTTC; cdr3_aa: CATSDPSPAGGPDEQFF
clone_size: -; v_call: TRBV9; j_call: TRBJ2-1; d_call: TRBD2; cdr3_nt: TGTGCCAGCAGCGTAGAGGGACTAGCGGGGGACTACAATGAGCAGTTCTTC; cdr3_aa: CASSVEGLAGDYNEQFF
clone_size: -; v_call: TRBV6-5; j_call: TRBJ1-5; d_call: -; cdr3_nt: TGTGCCAGCAGTCCCGTGGCAGGGATGAGTCAGCCCCAGCATTTT; cdr3_aa: CASSPVAGMSQPQHF
clone_size: -; v_call: TRBV5-1; j_call: TRBJ2-7; d_call: TRBD2; cdr3_nt: TGCGCCAGCAGCTCTGCTAGCGGGAGTAGCTCCTACGAGCAGTACTTC; cdr3_aa: CASSSASGSSSYEQYF
clone_size: -; v_call: TRBV14; j_call: TRBJ2-1; d_call: -; cdr3_nt: TGTGCCAGCAGCCAACTTTTGGGGGAGGTTCACAATGAGCAGTTCTTC; cdr3_aa: CASSQLLGEVHNEQFF
clone_size: -; v_call: TRBV30; j_call: TRBJ1-1; d_call: -; cdr3_nt: TGTGCCTGGAGTAAGGGGATTTTAGAGGACACTGAAGCTTTCTTT; cdr3_aa: CAWSKGILEDTEAFF
clone_size: -; v_call: TRBV6-6; j_call: TRBJ1-2; d_call: TRBD1; cdr3_nt: TGTGCCAGCAGTTACCCCCTGGACAGGGCTCATGGCTACACCTTC; cdr3_aa: CASSYPLDRAHGYTF
clone_size: -; v_call: TRBV19; j_call: TRBJ2-1; d_call: -; cdr3_nt: TGTGCCAGTAGTATAGTCGGGACTCCCCACAATGAGCAGTTCTTC; cdr3_aa: CASSIVGTPHNEQFF
clone_size: once; v_call: TRBV5-6; j_call: TRBJ2-4; d_call: TRBD1; cdr3_nt: TGTGCCAGCAGCTTGGAGGGACAGGGGTCACTAGCCAAAAACATTCAGTACTTC; cdr3_aa: CASSLEGQGSLAKNIQYF
clone_size: -; v_call: TRBV4-1; j_call: TRBJ2-3; d_call: TRBD2; cdr3_nt: TGCGCCAGCAGCCAAGTAGCGGGAGTGACAGATACGCAGTATTTT; cdr3_aa: CASSQVAGVTDTQYF
clone_size: -; v_call: TRBV1; j_call: TRBJ2-1; d_call: -; cdr3_nt: TGCACCAGCAGCCAGGCCATCGGGACTAGCGGGGCCTACAATGAGCAGTTCTTC; cdr3_aa: CTSSQAIGTSGAYNEQFF
clone_size: -; v_call: TRBV23-1; j_call: TRBJ1-3; d_call: -; cdr3_nt: TGCGCCAGCAGTCAATGGACTTGGGACACCATATATTTT; cdr3_aa: CASSQWTWDTIYF
clone_size: -; v_call: TRBV12-3/TRBV12-4; j_call: TRBJ1-1; d_call: -; cdr3_nt: TGTGCTTCGTGGGGCCCTTACACTGAAGCTTTCTTT; cdr3_aa: CASWGPYTEAFF
clone_size: -; v_call: TRBV6-5; j_call: TRBJ2-1; d_call: -; cdr3_nt: TGTGCCAGCAGGGGGACATCTACGGGGAATGAGCAGTTCTTC; cdr3_aa: CASRGTSTGNEQFF
clone_size: -; v_call: TRBV2; j_call: TRBJ1-1; d_call: -; cdr3_nt: TGTGCCAGCAGTGGGGGCCTAGGTAACACTGAAGCTTTCTTT; cdr3_aa: CASSGGLGNTEAFF
clone_size: -; v_call: TRBV25-1; j_call: TRBJ1-1; d_call: TRBD1; cdr3_nt: TGTGCCAGCAGTGACTACAGGGGGGGCACTGAAGCTTTCTTT; cdr3_aa: CASSDYRGGTEAFF